What follows describes a single T cell receptor (beta chain). V lost 3 bases, J lost 5 bases, and 6 bases stayed unmatched. From germline, CDR1 is LNHDA and CDR2 SQIVND (reference sequence). The length of the CDR3 is 14 residues. These data belong to a study of blood T cell repertoires in COVID-19. Study in general: Specimens from acute and convalescent COVID-19 originated in the United States, Italy and Spain. Sources were T cells, B-cell-depleted T cells, or PBMCs; the material itself was cDNA or gDNA.

In the original workflow: The authors estimated nucleated cell counts from reference gene primer amplification. The method was immunoSEQ multiplex PCR; TCRdb's version includes in-frame clones alone and lacks a portion of them. V, J and clone size were drawn from that table, and D and trimming were deduced from the DNA. The sample has roughly 57,000 clones; 87% are singletons. Material: peripheral blood. J is TRBJ1-1 and V is TRBV19, with 7 bases fitting TRBD1. This TCR derives from a man between 60 and 75 years old with active or convalescent COVID-19. This chain's CDR3 is CASSMENRGTEAFF. The DNA for the CDR3 is TGTGCCAGTAGTATGGAGAACAGGGGTACTGAAGCTTTCTTT.